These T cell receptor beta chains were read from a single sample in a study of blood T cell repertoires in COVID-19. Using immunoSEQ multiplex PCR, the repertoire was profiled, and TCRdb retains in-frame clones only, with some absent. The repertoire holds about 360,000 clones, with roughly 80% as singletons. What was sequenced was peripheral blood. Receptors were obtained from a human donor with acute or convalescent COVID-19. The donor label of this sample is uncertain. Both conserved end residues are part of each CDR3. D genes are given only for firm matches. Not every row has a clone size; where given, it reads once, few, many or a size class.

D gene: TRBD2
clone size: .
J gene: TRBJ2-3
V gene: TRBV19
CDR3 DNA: TGTGCCAGTAGTATGGTTACGGCGGGGGGGCCAGGAGTTACGCAGTATTTT
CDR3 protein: CASSMVTAGGPGVTQYF

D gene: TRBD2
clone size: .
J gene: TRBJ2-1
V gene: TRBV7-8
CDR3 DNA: TGTGCCAGCAGCCGATTAGCAGCGGGAGCCTACAATGAGCAGTTCTTC
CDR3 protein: CASSRLAAGAYNEQFF

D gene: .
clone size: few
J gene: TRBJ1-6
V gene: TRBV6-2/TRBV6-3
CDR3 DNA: TGTGCCAGCAGTTATTATGGCACAACCTCACCCCTCCACTTT
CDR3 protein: CASSYYGTTSPLHF

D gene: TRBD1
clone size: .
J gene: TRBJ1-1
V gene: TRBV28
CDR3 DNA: TGTGCCAGCAGGCGTCCACAGGGGCGTCTTTTCCAAGCTTTCTTT
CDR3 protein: CASRRPQGRLFQAFF

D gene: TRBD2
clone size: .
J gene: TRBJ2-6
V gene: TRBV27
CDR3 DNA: TGTGCCAGCAGACGTGGCGGGGGGGCCCCAGGGGCCAACGTCCTGACTTTC
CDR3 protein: CASRRGGGAPGANVLTF

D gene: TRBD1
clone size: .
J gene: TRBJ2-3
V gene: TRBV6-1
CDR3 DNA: TGTGCCAGCAGTGAAGCGGGGACAGGGATCACAGATACGCAGTATTTT
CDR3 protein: CASSEAGTGITDTQYF

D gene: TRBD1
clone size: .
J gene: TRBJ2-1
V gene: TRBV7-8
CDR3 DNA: TGTGCCAGCAGCTCGCGCGCGGTAGGACAGGGGTTTACAGGAGAGCAGTTCTTC
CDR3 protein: CASSSRAVGQGFTGEQFF

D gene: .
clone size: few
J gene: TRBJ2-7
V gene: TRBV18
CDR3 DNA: TGTGCCAGCTCACCACAGGCAGGGGCCGCAGGCGAGCAGTACTTC
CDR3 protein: CASSPQAGAAGEQYF

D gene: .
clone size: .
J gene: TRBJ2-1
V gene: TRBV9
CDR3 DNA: TGTGCCAGCACCCTTACCGACTCCGGCTCCTACAATGAGCAGTTCTTC
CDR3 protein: CASTLTDSGSYNEQFF

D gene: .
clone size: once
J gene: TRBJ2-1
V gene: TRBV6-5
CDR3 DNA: TGTGCCAGCAGTTACGACCGAGGGTACAATGAGCAGTTCTTC
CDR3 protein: CASSYDRGYNEQFF

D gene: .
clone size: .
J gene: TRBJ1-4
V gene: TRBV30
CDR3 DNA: TGTGCCTGGTCTTTTCAGGTGACAACTAATGAAAAACTGTTTTTT
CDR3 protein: CAWSFQVTTNEKLFF

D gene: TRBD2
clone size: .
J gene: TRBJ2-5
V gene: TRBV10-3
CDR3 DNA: TGTGCCATCAGTGAGTCGGCTAGCGGGGGAGCCAAAGAGACCCAGTACTTC
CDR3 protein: CAISESASGGAKETQYF